This T cell receptor beta chain was captured in a study of beta chain features in type 1 diabetes. CDR3 length equals 14 residues. Deletions cut 1 base from V and 10 bases from J, with 14 bases between. Per the germline V gene, CDR1 is LGHNA and CDR2 is YNFKEQ. Each of the CD4+ naive, central memory, regulatory and stem cell-like memory populations was sorted via CD45RO/CCR7/CD25/CD127/CD95/CD27. General observations from the study: Among patients, naive, central memory and Treg TCRB repertoires appeared more similar than among healthy donors. Shortening of TCRB CDR3s, moderate but significant, appeared in all four CD4+ subsets of Type 1 diabetes patients.

Expressed TCRB transcripts were sequenced after all isolated RNA was converted to cDNA. Regulatory, naive and central memory T cell samples averaged about 3.57 million reads. Sequencing used immunoSEQ multiplex PCR; TCRdb keeps in-frame clones, though not all of them. The sample contains 300,000 to 450,000 clones, around a fifth of which appear only once. With respect to this clone: The antigen remains undetermined.

This sequence was found in a woman between 18 and 29 years old in good health. The J gene is TRBJ2-1, the V gene TRBV4-2, with a weak D call TRBD1 (5 bases). Material: naive CD4+ T cells from blood. CDR3 residues: CASSQVGAIREQFF. Here the CDR3 DNA reads TGTGCCAGCAGCCAAGTAGGGGCAATAAGGGAGCAGTTCTTC.